This T cell receptor beta chain was retrieved from a study of blood T cell repertoires in COVID-19. Authors' data handling: Amplified reference gene primers provided the basis for estimating nucleated cell counts. Sequenced by immunoSEQ multiplex PCR; TCRdb stores in-frame clones only, minus some. V and J calls and clone size are given by that table; D and trimming were obtained from the DNA. The top ten clones hold just over 15% of a sample with just over 95,000 clones, approximately 90% of them seen once. Trimming cost V 2 bases and J 0 bases, with 9 bases left between them. Germline CDR1 is SEHNR and CDR2 is FQNEAQ (reference sequence). The CDR3 totals 15 residues.

This receptor was taken from a human donor in a cohort sampled during active COVID-19. The rearrangement links TRBV7-9 to TRBJ2-3; no firm D call. Source material: peripheral blood. The CDR3 DNA sequence: TGTGCCAGCAGCTTATTATCTATAAGCACAGATACGCAGTATTTT. This encodes CASSLLSISTDTQYF.